Listed here are 18 T cell receptor beta chains from one sample, sequenced in a study of T cells in Graves' hyperthyroidism and ophthalmopathy (dated by TCRdb to between 2017 and 2020). The receptor library was made with multiplex PCR. Sequencing was carried out with an Illumina HiSeq 2000. The TCR beta CDR3 regions were amplified from RNA transcripts. For the first round of RT-PCR on the TCR CDR3, the HTBI primer set was used together with the Qiagen OneStep RT-PCR kit. The raw public data were reprocessed by TCRdb itself: fastp quality trimming at Q25, MiXCR clonotype calling, in-frame beta chains only. Each CDR3 protein appears once, grouped with its most common genes and DNA. This sample holds about 400,000 distinct CDR3 sequences; around 16% were observed only once. The ten most abundant clones make up 7.5% to 9% of the sample. The sample consisted of blood. Every receptor here comes from a woman younger than 30 with Graves' hyperthyroidism.

As for this clonotype: This may be a read error, as it is one base from a much larger clone. V usage is TRBV2 and J usage is TRBJ2-7, with unresolved D. Germline assignment: CDR1 SNHLY and CDR2 FYNNEI. The CDR3 is 13 residues long. Trimming cost V 8 bases and J 5 bases, with 16 bases left between them. The CDR3 region has the DNA TGTGCCAGCCATCTCCAACCCCCCCACGAGCAGTACTTC. It is translated as CASHLQPPHEQYF.

This clonotype was observed a handful of times. The chain links TRBV6-1 to TRBJ1-1; D possibly corresponds to TRBD1 (6 bases). The CDR3 is 13 residues long. CDR1 and CDR2 from the germline V gene are MNHNS and SASEGT. Trimming left V 10 bases short and J 1 base short, with 13 bases between. CDR3: CATVLTGNTEAFF. CDR3 DNA: TGTGCCACCGTCCTGACAGGGAACACTGAAGCTTTCTTT.

CDR3 nucleotide sequence: TGCGCCAGCAGAGTACCCCGAGGTGATACGGACGGACTCTACCCCGAAGACACCGGGGAGCTGTTTTTT. Its protein is CASRVPRGDTDGLYPEDTGELFF. This rearrangement joins TRBV5-1 to TRBJ2-2, with D possibly being TRBD2 (5 bases). Trimming took 5 bases from V and 3 from J, leaving 38 bases between them. The germline CDR1 and CDR2 sequences are SGHRS and YFSETQ. This CDR3 contains 23 residues. The full variable domain, in which reference TRBV5-1 and TRBJ2-2 provide the parts outside the CDR3, is KAGVTQTPRYLIKTRGQQVTLSCSPISGHRSVSWYQQTPGQGLQFLFEYFSETQRNKGNFPGRFSGRQFSNSRSEMNVSTLELGDSALYLCASRVPRGDTDGLYPEDTGELFFGEGSRLTVL.

In its sample, this clonotype was seen a few times. The J gene is TRBJ2-1, the V gene TRBV10-3; 11 positions agree with TRBD2. This CDR3 is built from 15 residues. Losses at the gene ends were 11 bases for V and 5 bases for J; bases not matched to a gene: 11. Germline CDR1 is ENHRY and CDR2 is SYGVKD. CDR3 sequence (DNA): TGTGCCCTAAAGGGGCTAGCGGGGGGAAACAATGAGCAGTTCTTC. It codes for CALKGLAGGNNEQFF.

There are many counts of this clonotype. The J gene is TRBJ2-1, the V gene TRBV30, with a possible D match to TRBD2 (6 bases). Germline CDR1 reads GTSNPN; CDR2 reads SVGIG (reference sequence). There are 17 residues in the CDR3. The V and J ends lost 1 base and 8 bases respectively, with 24 bases between them. The DNA for the CDR3 is TGTGCCTGGAGTGAGGAGGGGCCCCGTCCCCCTACGGATGAGCAGTTCTTC. It translates to CAWSEEGPRPPTDEQFF.

This clonotype was observed a few times. V and J are TRBV6-2 or TRBV6-3 and TRBJ2-3; D is ambiguous. In germline, CDR1 is MNHEY, CDR2 SVGEGT. The CDR3 runs to 13 residues. Trimming cost V 0 bases and J 0 bases, with 1 base left between them. The CDR3 reads CASSYSSTDTQYF. In DNA, the CDR3 is TGTGCCAGCAGTTACTCTAGCACAGATACGCAGTATTTT.

This clonotype was seen at least ten times. V gene TRBV12-3 or TRBV12-4 combines with J gene TRBJ2-6; the match to TRBD2 covers 11 bases. The CDR3 runs to 16 residues. V lost 6 bases and J lost 2; bases outside the gene matches: 3. The CDR3 here is CASSTSGGTGANVLTF. The CDR3 DNA is TGTGCCAGCAGCACTAGCGGGGGTACTGGGGCCAACGTCCTGACTTTC.

This clonotype showed up many times. The V gene is TRBV7-3, the J gene TRBJ2-1, with D possibly being TRBD2 (6 bases). Trimming pared 3 bases from V and 7 bases from J, leaving 10 bases between. CDR1 is SGHTA and CDR2 is FQGTGA in the germline V gene. There are 13 residues in the CDR3. In DNA form, the CDR3 reads TGTGCCAGCAGCTTTTACCGGGGGAATGAGCAGTTCTTC. Amino acid sequence: CASSFYRGNEQFF.

This clonotype showed up many times. The chain couples TRBV2 to TRBJ2-7; TRBD1 is a possible D gene (5 bases). CDR1 is SNHLY, CDR2 FYNNEI, per germline. This CDR3 has 14 residues. Trimming shortened V by 2 bases and J by 4 bases, and 12 bases separated the two germline ends. This CDR3 is CASSEQGSLYEQYF. As DNA, the CDR3 is TGTGCCAGCAGTGAACAGGGATCTCTGTACGAGCAGTACTTC.

This clonotype came up many times. The V and J genes are TRBV6-1 and TRBJ2-7; no firm D call. The CDR3 totals 12 residues. V lost 6 bases and J 5 bases, leaving 11 bases between the germline ends. The germline gives CDR1 MNHNS, CDR2 SASEGT. This chain's CDR3 is CASSRPRNEQYF. The CDR3 region has the DNA TGTGCCAGCAGCCGCCCTCGGAACGAGCAGTACTTC.

This clonotype was counted between two and nine times. The chain has TRBV7-3 and TRBJ2-3, with 8 bases matching TRBD2. V dropped 2 bases and J dropped 2; count of bases not matched to a gene: 12. The CDR3 runs to 18 residues. Germline CDR1 is SGHTA and CDR2 is FQGTGA. CDR3 loop: CASSLGGVAGSYTDTQYF. CDR3 sequence (DNA): TGTGCCAGCAGCTTAGGGGGAGTAGCGGGGAGTTACACAGATACGCAGTATTTT.

This clonotype was seen repeatedly, ten times or more. V and J are TRBV12-3 or TRBV12-4 and TRBJ2-5; tentative D call: TRBD2 (6 bases). V gave up 7 bases and J gave up 3 bases, with 12 bases separating them. The length of the CDR3 is 13 residues. CDR3: CASTPTSKETQYF. The CDR3 DNA is TGTGCCAGCACCCCGACTAGTAAAGAGACCCAGTACTTC.

The chain carries TRBV6-1 and TRBJ1-3, with a possible D match to TRBD1 (5 bases). Germline V gene sequence: CDR1 MNHNS, CDR2 SASEGT. Deletions cut 5 bases from V and 2 bases from J, with 13 bases between. This CDR3 region has 15 residues. In DNA, the CDR3 is TGTGCCAGCAGTTCGGGCAGGGTGGCTGGAAACACCATATATTTT. Translating gives CASSSGRVAGNTIYF.

There are many counts of this clonotype. The V call is TRBV27, the J call TRBJ2-7; D remains unclear. From germline, CDR1 is MNHEY and CDR2 SMNVEV (reference sequence). The CDR3 totals 14 residues. The V end lost 3 bases, the J end lost 7 bases, and 16 bases lay between the germline ends. For the CDR3, the DNA is TGTGCCAGCAGTTTGTTGTACGGATCTACGGAGCAGTACTTC. Translating gives CASSLLYGSTEQYF.

This clonotype was observed at least ten times. This chain connects TRBV5-6 to TRBJ2-1, with 12 positions matching TRBD2. The CDR3 loop spans 13 amino acids. Germline assignment: CDR1 SGHDT and CDR2 YYEEEE. V lost 6 bases to trimming and J lost 8 bases; unmatched junction nucleotides: 3. Written as DNA, the CDR3 is TGTGCCAGCATACTAGCGGGGGGCTATGAGCAGTTCTTC. Protein sequence: CASILAGGYEQFF.

In its sample, this clonotype was seen once. The chain employs TRBV7-2 and TRBJ1-1; 7 bases fit TRBD1. With 4 bases clipped from V and 3 bases from J, the junction kept 5 bases outside the gene matches. Looked up from germline, CDR1 is SGHTA and CDR2 is FQGNSA. The CDR3 covers 14 residues. CDR3 DNA: TGTGCCAGCAGCTACAATACAGGGGACACTGAAGCTTTCTTT. Translation gives CASSYNTGDTEAFF.

This clonotype was picked up a small number of times. V usage is TRBV15 and J usage is TRBJ2-7; possibly TRBD1 for D (5 bases). This CDR3 contains 19 residues. Germline V gene lookup returns CDR1 LNHNV and CDR2 YYDKDF (reference sequence). With 0 bases removed from V and 1 base from J, the gap between germline ends came to 22 bases. The CDR3 region has the DNA TGTGCCACCAGCAGAGAAAGGGGAATTCTCAGGGTAGGTTCCTACGAGCAGTACTTC. Protein sequence: CATSRERGILRVGSYEQYF.

In this sample, this clonotype turned up many times. V and J are TRBV28 and TRBJ2-5; D remains unclear. V dropped 6 bases and J dropped 4 bases, with 6 bases sitting between them. Germline CDR1 reads MDHEN; CDR2 reads SYDVKM. This CDR3 has 11 amino acids. CDR3 coding DNA: TGTGCCAGCAGCCTGAGAGAGACCCAGTACTTC. It specifies CASSLRETQYF.